The 9 T cell receptor beta chains reported below all come from one sample, sequenced in a study of blood T cells in healthy people across ages. For the second PCR, which ran for about 7 to 11 cycles, a sample-barcoded 5' primer and a J-beta primer mix were used. TCRdb fed the 5' RACE reads into MiXCR, producing one record per CDR3 protein. This sample carries over 600,000 distinct CDR3 sequences, just over 55% of them seen once, and the ten largest clones take more than 25%. The sample comprised blood. Receptors originate from a man aged 40-50 years in good health.

V is TRBV14 and J is TRBJ2-5, with D hard to call. The CDR3 consists of 14 residues. Trimming cost V 1 base and J 5 bases, with 11 bases left between them. The V gene's germline CDR1 is SGHDN and CDR2 FVKESK. The CDR3 coding sequence is TGTGCCAGCAGCCAAGGGGAAGTACGGGAGACCCAGTACTTC. This encodes CASSQGEVRETQYF.

There are a few counts of this clonotype. This chain uses TRBV20-1 with TRBJ2-3, with 9 bases matching TRBD2. Trimming at V came to 6 bases and at J to 5 bases, leaving 3 bases not matched to a gene. The CDR3 covers 12 residues. Per germline, CDR1 DFQATT and CDR2 SNEGSKA (reference sequence). CDR3 protein: CSAQTSGDTQYF. CDR3 nucleotide sequence: TGCAGTGCACAGACTAGCGGAGATACGCAGTATTTT.

This clonotype has more than one count but fewer than ten. The chain combines TRBV7-9 with TRBJ2-5, with D possibly matching TRBD2 (6 bases). In germline, CDR1 is SEHNR, CDR2 FQNEAQ (reference sequence). The CDR3 consists of 18 residues. V lost 1 base and J lost 11, with 29 bases in between. The CDR3 reads CASSLERGGALTANEQYF. CDR3 DNA: TGTGCCAGCAGCTTAGAACGGGGCGGGGCATTAACCGCTAATGAGCAGTACTTC.

On this clonotype: A read error may account for a junction end that differs from germline. The CDR3, as DNA: TGTGCCAGCAGTTTAAATAGAATAGTGCCGGGGACGGTCTACGATGAGCAGTTCTTC. As protein: CASSLNRIVPGTVYDEQFF. V is TRBV27 and J is TRBJ2-1; either TRBD1 or TRBD2 may supply D (5 bases each). The germline V gene encodes CDR1 MNHEY and CDR2 SMNVEV (reference sequence). The CDR3 is made up of 19 amino acids.

This clonotype was counted only a few times. The rearrangement links TRBV9 to TRBJ2-6, with no clear D. V was shortened by 4 bases and J by 4 bases, with 9 bases between the two germline ends. CDR1 and CDR2 from the germline V gene are SGDLS and YYNGEE. This CDR3 spans 14 amino acids. The CDR3 DNA reads TGTGCCAGCAGCCCCCTTTTGGGGGCCAACGTCCTGACTTTC. It yields the protein CASSPLLGANVLTF.

The chain is built from TRBV25-1 and TRBJ2-7; the match to TRBD1 covers 7 bases. CDR3 length: 14 residues. In germline, CDR1 is MGHDK, CDR2 SYGVNS. J was trimmed by 6 bases and V by 8 bases; bases with no gene match: 13. Here the CDR3 reads CASGEYRGPGEQYF. The CDR3 region has the DNA TGTGCCAGCGGGGAATACAGGGGACCGGGCGAGCAGTACTTC.

The chain has TRBV4-3 and TRBJ1-1; D is possibly TRBD1 (5 bases). The CDR3 runs 15 residues. V lost 0 bases and J lost 6, with 14 bases in between. The germline gives CDR1 LGHNA, CDR2 YSLEER. The CDR3 loop reads CASSQDPRGSAEAFF. The CDR3 region has the DNA TGCGCCAGCAGCCAAGATCCAAGGGGCTCGGCTGAAGCTTTCTTT.

The V and J genes are TRBV7-2 and TRBJ2-5, with D perhaps matching TRBD1 or TRBD2 (5 bases each). Between the trimmed V and J ends, which lost 4 bases and 5 bases, there was a span of 17 bases. The CDR3 has 15 residues. Looked up from germline, CDR1 is SGHTA and CDR2 is FQGNSA. CDR3 loop: CASSSSWGTGETQYF. The CDR3 DNA is TGTGCCAGCAGCTCCTCCTGGGGGACCGGGGAGACCCAGTACTTC. Full variable domain (outside the CDR3, taken from reference TRBV7-2 and TRBJ2-5): GAGVSQSPSNKVTEKGKDVELRCDPISGHTALYWYRQSLGQGLEFLIYFQGNSAPDKSGLPSDRFSAERTGGSVSTLTIQRTQQEDSAVYLCASSSSWGTGETQYFGPGTRLLVL.

The V call is TRBV7-2, the J call TRBJ2-7; D perhaps matches TRBD1 (7 bases). Deletions cut 5 bases from V and 7 bases from J, with 21 bases between. The CDR3 is made up of 15 amino acids. The germline V gene encodes CDR1 SGHTA and CDR2 FQGNSA. CDR3 amino acids: CASSPPQGGYNEQYF. In DNA form, the CDR3 reads TGTGCCAGCAGCCCCCCCCAGGGGGGTTACAATGAGCAGTACTTC. The variable domain in full, with the rest retrieved from reference TRBV7-2 and TRBJ2-7, is GAGVSQSPSNKVTEKGKDVELRCDPISGHTALYWYRQSLGQGLEFLIYFQGNSAPDKSGLPSDRFSAERTGGSVSTLTIQRTQQEDSAVYLCASSPPQGGYNEQYFGPGTRLTVT.